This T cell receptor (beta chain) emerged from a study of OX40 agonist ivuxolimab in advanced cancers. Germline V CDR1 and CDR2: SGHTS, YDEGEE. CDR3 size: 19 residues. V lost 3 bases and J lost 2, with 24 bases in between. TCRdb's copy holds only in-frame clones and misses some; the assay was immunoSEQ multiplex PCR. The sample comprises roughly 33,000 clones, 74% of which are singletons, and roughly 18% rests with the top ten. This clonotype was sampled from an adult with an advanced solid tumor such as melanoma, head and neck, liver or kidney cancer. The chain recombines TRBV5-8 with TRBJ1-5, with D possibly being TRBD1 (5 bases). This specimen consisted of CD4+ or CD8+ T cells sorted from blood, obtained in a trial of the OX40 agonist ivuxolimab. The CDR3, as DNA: TGTGCCAGCAGCTCGCTGTTTGAGCAGGGAAGTATAGGCAATCAGCCCCAGCATTTT. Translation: CASSSLFEQGSIGNQPQHF.